This T cell receptor beta chain appears in the sequencing data of a study of T cell responses to AZD1222 COVID-19 vaccine. Study findings and constraints: Vaccine-related CD4 TCRs covered spike, predominating at 160-218 and 743-854.

Assay: immunoSEQ multiplex PCR; the TCRdb copy retains only in-frame clones and omits some. The sample lists 95,000 to 100,000 clones; around 85% were seen once. Concerning this clone: Its matching antigen is unknown. Its ends do not fully match the called genes, so a read error is possible.

The starting material was peripheral blood, obtained 28 days after the second AZD1222 dose. The sequence derives from an adult who received the AZD1222 COVID-19 vaccine.

The CDR3 protein is CASSQGQPPIGYTF. In nucleotides, the CDR3 is TGTGCCAGCAGTCAAGGGCAGCCACCTATTGGCTACACCTTC. The chain joins TRBV4-2 to TRBJ1-2; D remains unclear. CDR1 is LGHNA and CDR2 is YNFKEQ in the germline V gene. The CDR3 sequence is 14 residues long.